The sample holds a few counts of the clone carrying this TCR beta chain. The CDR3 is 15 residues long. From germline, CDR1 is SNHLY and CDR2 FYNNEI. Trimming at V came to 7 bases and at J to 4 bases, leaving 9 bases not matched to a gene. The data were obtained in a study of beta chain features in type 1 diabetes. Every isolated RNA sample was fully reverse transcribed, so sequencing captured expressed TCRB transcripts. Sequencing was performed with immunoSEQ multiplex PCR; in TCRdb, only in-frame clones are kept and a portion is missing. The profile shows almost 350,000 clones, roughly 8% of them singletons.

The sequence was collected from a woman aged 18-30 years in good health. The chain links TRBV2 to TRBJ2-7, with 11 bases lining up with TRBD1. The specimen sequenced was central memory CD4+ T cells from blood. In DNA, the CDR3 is TGTGCCAGCACCCAGGACAGGGGGCGAACTTACGAGCAGTACTTC. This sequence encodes CASTQDRGRTYEQYF.